The rows below give T cell receptor beta chains drawn from one sample of a study of T cell changes during pregnancy in multiple sclerosis. Sequencing was performed with immunoSEQ multiplex PCR; in TCRdb, only in-frame clones are kept and a portion is missing. The sample records under 70,000 clones, around 91% being singletons. The sequenced sample was peripheral blood, obtained in the third trimester of pregnancy. The receptors here all came from a female donor in good health, enrolled as a control in a pregnancy study. The CDR3 runs from the conserved cysteine through the conserved F or W. D genes are given only for firm matches. A row's size may be missing; if present it is once, few, many or a size class.

j_call clone_size v_call d_call cdr3_aa cdr3_nt
TRBJ2-2 . TRBV7-9 . CASMYLATNLWDTGELFF TGTGCCAGCATGTACCTAGCCACTAATCTCTGGGACACCGGGGAGCTGTTTTTT
TRBJ2-1 . TRBV5-4 . CASSLARRDNEQFF TGTGCCAGCAGCTTGGCCCGCAGGGACAATGAGCAGTTCTTC
TRBJ2-3 . TRBV6-4 TRBD2 CASSDIAGATDTQYF TGTGCCAGCAGTGACATAGCGGGGGCCACAGATACGCAGTATTTT
TRBJ2-1 . TRBV19 TRBD2 CASSWTSGTYNEQFF TGTGCCAGTAGTTGGACTAGCGGGACCTACAATGAGCAGTTCTTC
TRBJ2-7 . TRBV5-5 TRBD1 CASSPGTGGFYEQYF TGTGCCAGCAGCCCAGGGACAGGGGGCTTCTACGAGCAGTACTTC
TRBJ2-7 . TRBV19 TRBD1 CASSPAPRTGGNEQYF TGTGCCAGTAGTCCGGCTCCCCGGACAGGGGGGAACGAGCAGTACTTC
TRBJ1-2 . TRBV4-3 . CASSQDRGGGYTF TGCGCCAGCAGCCAAGATCGGGGTGGTGGCTACACCTTC
TRBJ2-1 . TRBV7-9 TRBD2 CASSLPGTSGVNEQFF TGTGCCAGCAGCTTACCCGGGACTAGCGGAGTCAATGAGCAGTTCTTC
TRBJ1-5 . TRBV19 TRBD1 CASSIDTGARSNQPQHF TGTGCCAGTAGTATAGATACAGGGGCTCGAAGCAATCAGCCCCAGCATTTT
TRBJ1-2 . TRBV11-2 . CASSLGGVGYGYTF TGTGCCAGCAGCCTCGGGGGGGTTGGATATGGCTACACCTTC
TRBJ2-3 . TRBV10-3 . CAISESSGGGTDTQYF TGTGCCATCAGTGAGTCATCAGGAGGGGGCACAGATACGCAGTATTTT
TRBJ2-1 . TRBV10-3 . CAISDRDLHNEQFF TGTGCCATCAGTGACCGGGACTTACACAATGAGCAGTTCTTC
TRBJ1-1 few TRBV29-1 . CSVVGVMNTEAFF TGCAGCGTTGTAGGAGTCATGAACACTGAAGCTTTCTTT
TRBJ2-1 . TRBV6-5 TRBD1 CASSYIRGHNEQFF TGTGCCAGCAGTTATATCAGGGGGCACAATGAGCAGTTCTTC
TRBJ1-2 . TRBV14 . CASSHRQLNYGYTF TGTGCCAGCAGCCATCGACAGTTGAACTATGGCTACACCTTC
TRBJ1-1 . TRBV10-3 . CAISEDRMNTEAFF TGTGCCATCAGTGAGGACAGGATGAACACTGAAGCTTTCTTT
TRBJ2-1 . TRBV11-2 TRBD2 CASSHRLAGGVEQFF TGTGCCAGCAGCCATAGACTAGCGGGGGGGGTTGAGCAGTTCTTC
TRBJ2-6 . TRBV6-6 . CASSYLASGANVLTF TGTGCCAGCAGTTACTTAGCCTCTGGGGCCAACGTCCTGACTTTC
TRBJ2-7 . TRBV5-6 . CASSPAGQLSYEQYF TGTGCCAGCAGCCCAGCGGGACAACTCTCCTACGAGCAGTACTTC
TRBJ2-1 once TRBV19 . CATAPGTFRTEQFF TGTGCCACTGCGCCCGGGACTTTTCGCACTGAGCAGTTCTTC
TRBJ2-7 . TRBV11-1 TRBD2 CASSFGLEKYF TGTGCCAGCAGCTTCGGACTAGAAAAGTACTTC
TRBJ2-7 . TRBV7-9 TRBD2 CASSLPPGGGNRYEQYF TGTGCCAGCAGCTTACCCCCCGGGGGGGGGAACAGGTACGAGCAGTACTTC
TRBJ2-3 . TRBV13 . CASSSGEGGTDTQYF TGTGCCAGCAGCTCTGGGGAGGGGGGCACAGATACGCAGTATTTT
TRBJ2-2 . TRBV2 TRBD2 CASGGSGANTGELFF TGTGCCAGCGGGGGTAGCGGGGCGAACACCGGGGAGCTGTTTTTT
TRBJ2-1 . TRBV11-2 . CASSLVSGREQFF TGTGCCAGCAGCTTAGTCTCCGGTCGTGAGCAGTTCTTC
TRBJ2-3 once TRBV5-1 . CASSFGAGGTDTQYF TGCGCCAGCAGCTTCGGAGCAGGGGGCACAGATACGCAGTATTTT
TRBJ2-4 . TRBV6-4 TRBD1 CASSDAKYRGNIQYF TGTGCCAGCAGTGACGCCAAGTACAGGGGAAACATTCAGTACTTC
TRBJ1-2 . TRBV5-1 . CASSLERQNYGYTF TGCGCCAGCAGCTTGGAACGTCAGAACTATGGCTACACCTTC
TRBJ2-7 . TRBV21-1 . CASSKGGQGEQYF TGTGCCAGCAGCAAAGGTGGACAGGGCGAGCAGTACTTC
TRBJ2-1 once TRBV19 TRBD2 CASSQGGGAFEQFF TGTGCCAGTAGTCAGGGCGGGGGGGCATTTGAGCAGTTCTTC
TRBJ1-1 . TRBV7-2 . CASSLRRTGSTEAFF TGTGCCAGCAGCCTCAGAAGAACAGGGAGCACTGAAGCTTTCTTT
TRBJ2-2 . TRBV11-2 TRBD2 CASTPRASGGSANTGELFF TGTGCCAGCACCCCGCGGGCTAGCGGGGGGTCCGCGAACACCGGGGAGCTGTTTTTT
TRBJ2-2 . TRBV7-2 TRBD2 CASRNRPGLAGGTGELFF TGTGCCAGCAGAAACCGACCGGGACTAGCGGGGGGCACCGGGGAGCTGTTTTTT
TRBJ1-2 . TRBV7-9 TRBD1 CASSLNEGAYYGYTF TGTGCCAGCAGCTTAAATGAGGGGGCCTACTATGGCTACACCTTC
TRBJ2-5 . TRBV7-9 TRBD2 CASRQRRTSGVQETQYF TGTGCCAGCAGGCAGCGAAGGACTAGCGGGGTTCAAGAGACCCAGTACTTC
TRBJ1-2 . TRBV27 . CASSPTENYGYTF TGTGCCAGCAGTCCGACAGAGAACTATGGCTACACCTTC
TRBJ1-2 . TRBV11-2 TRBD1 CASRPIVKGAGDGYTF TGTGCCAGCAGACCCATCGTAAAGGGGGCGGGTGATGGCTACACCTTC
TRBJ2-7 . TRBV25-1 TRBD1 CASSLTGAHEQYF TGTGCCAGCAGTCTAACAGGGGCCCACGAGCAGTACTTC
TRBJ2-2 . TRBV28 TRBD1 CASLRTGANTGELFF TGTGCCAGCCTCCGGACAGGGGCGAACACCGGGGAGCTGTTTTTT